This TCR beta chain came from a study of cytomegalovirus exposure and HLA in healthy donors. Looking at the study overall: A previous analysis identified 95 million to 120 million unique TCR beta sequences derived from 180 million or so T cells. Drawn from HLA-typed donors, tens of millions of unique TCRs were held in an early data release.

Note on this clone: What it binds is unknown.

Study-wide points: A further, later analysis showed that HLA-associated TCR beta chains (compared with equally common others) were more clonally expanded. A later look showed TCR association rates differing by HLA locus, highest for DRB1 and lowest for HLA-C.

This CDR3 is 11 amino acids long. Trimming stripped 8 bases from V and 2 bases from J, with 3 bases between. Looked up from germline, CDR1 is MNHEY and CDR2 is SMNVEV (reference sequence). Vbeta (60) and Jbeta (13) primers were used in the PCR. The assay was immunoSEQ multiplex PCR, and TCRdb's table has in-frame clones only and misses some. The repertoire holds 130,000 to 150,000 clones, around 10% seen once, with roughly 1.9% in the top ten. Sequenced: PBMCs. The chain employs TRBV27 and TRBJ2-2; D is unresolved. The receptor was derived from a male donor in good health and CMV-seronegative. In nucleotides, the CDR3 is TGTGCCAGCCGTAACACCGGGGAGCTGTTTTTT. Translation: CASRNTGELFF.